Below are 25 T cell receptor beta chains sequenced from a single sample in a study of blood T cells in healthy people across ages. Together with a sample-barcoded 5' primer, a J-beta primer mix was included in a second PCR lasting roughly 6 to 12 cycles. MiXCR, run by TCRdb on the 5' RACE reads, gives a single entry per CDR3 protein. The data hold 1.5 million to 2 million distinct CDR3 sequences, with 28% observed a single time. Sequenced: blood. The origin of the receptors is a woman aged 25 to 39 in good health.

The rearrangement joins TRBV28 to TRBJ1-5; no reliable D call. Germline V lookup: CDR1 MDHEN, CDR2 SYDVKM. CDR3 length equals 12 residues. V shed 9 bases and J shed 5 bases, with 11 bases lying between them. CDR3 protein: CASCIAYQPQHF. Written as DNA, the CDR3 is TGTGCCAGTTGTATCGCTTATCAGCCCCAGCATTTT. Variable domain in full (rest from reference TRBV28 and TRBJ1-5): DVKVTQSSRYLVKRTGEKVFLECVQDMDHENMFWYRQDPGLGLRLIYFSYDVKMKEKGDIPEGYSVSREKKERFSLILESASTNQTSMYLCASCIAYQPQHFGDGTRLSIL.

This clonotype has just a few counts. The V and J genes are TRBV3-1 and TRBJ2-5, with a weak D call TRBD1 (5 bases). CDR1 and CDR2 (germline): LGHDT, YNNKEL (reference sequence). Trimming pared 1 base from V and 5 bases from J, leaving 8 bases between. The CDR3 runs to 13 residues. CDR3 region: CASSQAGMETQYF. CDR3 coding DNA: TGTGCCAGCAGCCAAGCAGGGATGGAGACCCAGTACTTC.

Regarding this clonotype: This may be a read error, as it is one base from a much larger clone. The V call is TRBV12-3 or TRBV12-4, the J call TRBJ1-2, with D maybe TRBD1 (6 bases). This CDR3 has 12 residues. CDR3 nucleotide sequence: TGTGCCAGCAGTTTTTCCCCCGGGGGCTGCACCTTC. Its translation is CASSFSPGGCTF.

This clonotype was counted only a few times. This rearrangement joins TRBV20-1 to TRBJ2-7; D unclear. The CDR3 extends over 12 amino acids. Germline loops: CDR1 DFQATT, CDR2 SNEGSKA (reference sequence). The V gene lost 5 bases and the J gene lost 4 bases, with 12 bases spanning the gap. The DNA of the CDR3 is TGCAGTGCTCCTAGGTCCAGATACGAGCAGTACTTC. Protein product: CSAPRSRYEQYF.

V gene TRBV28 combines with J gene TRBJ1-2, with a tentative D call TRBD1 (6 bases). Trimming took off 6 bases at V and 4 bases at J, with 18 bases between the two ends. The CDR3 spans 15 residues. Germline V CDR1 and CDR2: MDHEN, SYDVKM. CDR3 in amino acids: CASSLPGGVGYGYTF. CDR3 coding DNA: TGTGCCAGCAGCTTACCCGGGGGCGTGGGCTATGGCTACACCTTC.

This clonotype appeared a few times. The chain carries TRBV29-1 and TRBJ2-3, with 10 bases matching TRBD2. The CDR3 totals 11 residues. Germline CDR1 is SQVTM and CDR2 is ANQGSEA. V was pared by 6 bases and J by 14 bases, with 8 bases of the junction left unmatched. The CDR3 DNA follows: TGCAGCGTGCCACTAGCGGGAAAGTTGTATTTT. Its protein is CSVPLAGKLYF.

The chain combines TRBV20-1 with TRBJ1-5, with 7 bases identical to TRBD1. Trimming cost V 1 base and J 9 bases; bases outside gene matches: 15. CDR1 and CDR2 (germline): DFQATT, SNEGSKA (reference sequence). The CDR3 runs 16 residues. The DNA for the CDR3 is TGCAGTGCTAGAGCTCCTGGGACAGCGTTGTCACGGCCCCAGCATTTT. Its translation: CSARAPGTALSRPQHF.

The chain uses TRBV29-1 and TRBJ2-3; TRBD2 matches 7 bases. The V gene end was trimmed by 1 base and the J gene end by 1 base; junction bases not matched to a gene: 5. Looked up from germline, CDR1 is SQVTM and CDR2 is ANQGSEA. CDR3 length equals 15 residues. The CDR3 protein is CSVEVAGEGTDTQYF. In nucleotides, the CDR3 is TGCAGCGTTGAAGTGGCGGGAGAGGGCACAGATACGCAGTATTTT.

At least ten counts were recorded for this clonotype. The V call is TRBV11-1, the J call TRBJ2-7; TRBD2 might be the D (5 bases). The CDR3 runs 14 residues. CDR1 is SGHAT and CDR2 is FQDESV in the germline V gene (reference sequence). V lost 6 bases, J lost 2 bases, and 14 bases lay in between. CDR3 bases: TGTGCCAGCAGAGATAGCGACGCGGCCTACGAGCAGTACTTC. It codes for CASRDSDAAYEQYF.

In its sample, this clonotype was seen a few times. The chain is built from TRBV13 and TRBJ2-7; possibly TRBD2 for D (6 bases). Trimming cost V 5 bases and J 5 bases, with 16 bases left between them. Looked up from germline, CDR1 is PRHDT and CDR2 is FYEKMQ (reference sequence). This CDR3 has 14 amino acids. CDR3 nucleotides: TGTGCCAGCAGCGGGTCAATTCGGGGGAACGAGCAGTACTTC. Protein product: CASSGSIRGNEQYF.

With regard to this clonotype: A much larger clone is a single base away; this may be a read error. V gene TRBV10-3 combines with J gene TRBJ2-1; D uncertain. The CDR3 consists of 13 residues. Per germline, CDR1 ENHRY and CDR2 SYGVKD. CDR3 DNA sequence: TGTGCCATCAGTGAGCCATCGTACAATGGGCAGTTCTTC. This gives the protein CAISEPSYNGQFF.

This clonotype has a handful of counts. The chain is built from TRBV28 and TRBJ1-2; possible D gene TRBD1, 5 bases. V shed 6 bases and J shed 4 bases, with 15 bases lying between them. Germline loops: CDR1 MDHEN, CDR2 SYDVKM. The CDR3 length is 14 residues. The CDR3 sequence: CASSEYGGLYGYTF. The DNA for the CDR3 is TGTGCCAGCAGCGAGTACGGGGGACTCTATGGCTACACCTTC.

This clonotype came up a few times. The genes are TRBV7-2 and TRBJ2-1; the D call may be TRBD1 or TRBD2 (6 bases each). Germline loops: CDR1 SGHTA, CDR2 FQGNSA. The V end lost 9 bases, the J end lost 2 bases, and 14 bases lay between the germline ends. This CDR3 is built from 14 residues. Written as DNA, the CDR3 is TGTGCCAGTGAACAGGGACTCACCTACAATGAGCAGTTCTTC. As protein: CASEQGLTYNEQFF.

As for this clonotype: No conserved phenylalanine or tryptophan is present at the end of the CDR3, so a read error is the likely explanation. The V gene is TRBV5-1, the J gene TRBJ1-2, with 7 bases lining up with TRBD1. The CDR3 contains 12 residues. V gave up 4 bases and J gave up 7 bases; unmatched junction bases: 4. CDR1 and CDR2 from the germline V gene are SGHRS and YFSETQ. The CDR3 DNA reads TGCGCCAGCAGCACAGGGGACCCTGGCTACACCGTC. Amino acids: CASSTGDPGYTV.

This clonotype appeared many times. The genes are TRBV5-1 and TRBJ2-5, with TRBD2 as a possible D gene (5 bases). This CDR3 contains 13 residues. The germline CDR1 and CDR2 sequences are SGHRS and YFSETQ. V shed 3 bases and J shed 4 bases, with 10 bases lying between them. CDR3 coding DNA: TGCGCCAGCAGCTCAGGACTGGTAGAGACCCAGTACTTC. Translated: CASSSGLVETQYF.

About this clonotype itself: A much larger clone differs by one base, so this may be a read error. J is TRBJ2-1 and V is TRBV4-1, with 12 nucleotides matching TRBD2. The CDR3 is made up of 16 amino acids. In germline, CDR1 is MGHRA, CDR2 YSYEKL. The CDR3 here is CASGQPGLAGLREQFF. CDR3 in DNA: TGCGCCAGCGGCCAGCCGGGACTAGCGGGCCTCCGTGAGCAGTTCTTC.

This clonotype was observed a handful of times. This chain joins TRBV7-9 and TRBJ2-1; D not resolved. This CDR3 spans 14 amino acids. The V end was cut by 6 bases, the J end by 5 bases, with 14 bases between. CDR1 is SEHNR, CDR2 FQNEAQ, per germline (reference sequence). In nucleotides, the CDR3 is TGTGCCAGCAGGGCCGAAGGTCCCCACAATGAGCAGTTCTTC. Protein product: CASRAEGPHNEQFF.

This clonotype showed up many times. CDR3 loop: CASSATAYSGSYEQYF. The CDR3, as DNA: TGTGCCAGCAGCGCCACCGCATATAGCGGCTCCTACGAGCAGTACTTC. The J gene is TRBJ2-7, the V gene TRBV11-2; D perhaps matches TRBD2 (6 bases). The CDR3 has 16 residues. Trimming removed 5 bases at V and 0 bases at J, with 17 bases between. CDR1 SGHAT and CDR2 FQNNGV come from the germline V gene.

This clonotype was recorded many times. The rearrangement joins TRBV5-6 to TRBJ2-1, with 9 positions matching TRBD2. The junction had 13 bases not matched to a gene; V was cut back by 7 bases and J by 8 bases. CDR1 and CDR2 from the germline V gene are SGHDT and YYEEEE. The CDR3 is 15 residues long. This CDR3 reads CASRERGVSFDEQFF. The CDR3 DNA reads as TGTGCCAGCCGAGAGCGGGGGGTTAGTTTCGATGAGCAGTTCTTC.

The rearrangement joins TRBV12-3 or TRBV12-4 to TRBJ1-5; 9 bases align to TRBD1. CDR3 size: 14 residues. Losses at the gene ends were 5 bases for V and 7 bases for J; bases not matched to a gene: 6. In nucleotides, the CDR3 is TGTGCCAGCAGTCGGGGACAGGGAGGCCAGCCCCAGCATTTT. Its translation: CASSRGQGGQPQHF.

V and J are TRBV6-2 or TRBV6-3 and TRBJ2-7; D is ambiguous. Between the trimmed V and J ends, which lost 6 bases and 2 bases, there was a span of 17 bases. Germline-derived CDR1 and CDR2 are MNHEY and SVGEGT. This CDR3 is 15 amino acids long. DNA for the CDR3: TGTGCCAGCAGCCCCTGGGCGACAACGGCCTACGAGCAGTACTTC. It codes for CASSPWATTAYEQYF.

This clonotype has just a few counts. The V gene is TRBV20-1, the J gene TRBJ2-3; 13 nucleotides agree with TRBD2. CDR3 length equals 15 residues. CDR1 and CDR2 from the germline V gene are DFQATT and SNEGSKA (reference sequence). Trimming cost V 3 bases and J 2 bases; bases outside gene matches: 2. CDR3 nucleotide sequence: TGCAGTGCTAGGGGACTAGCGGGGACCACAGATACGCAGTATTTT. This codes for CSARGLAGTTDTQYF.

The V call is TRBV29-1, the J call TRBJ2-7; weak D call: TRBD1 (6 bases). The V and J ends lost 7 bases and 3 bases respectively, with 16 bases between them. The CDR3 sequence is 13 residues long. CDR1 SQVTM and CDR2 ANQGSEA come from the germline V gene. The CDR3 loop is CSAEDQGRYEQYF. The CDR3, as DNA: TGCAGCGCGGAGGATCAGGGGCGCTACGAGCAGTACTTC.

At least ten counts were recorded for this clonotype. The rearrangement links TRBV5-1 to TRBJ2-1; D is possibly TRBD2 (6 bases). Trimming pared 4 bases from V and 6 bases from J, leaving 11 bases between. From germline, CDR1 is SGHRS and CDR2 YFSETQ. This CDR3 comprises 13 residues. The CDR3 DNA follows: TGCGCCAGCAGCACCGACGGGGGCAATGAGCAGTTCTTC. As protein: CASSTDGGNEQFF. The full variable domain, completed using reference TRBV5-1 and TRBJ2-1, is KAGVTQTPRYLIKTRGQQVTLSCSPISGHRSVSWYQQTPGQGLQFLFEYFSETQRNKGNFPGRFSGRQFSNSRSEMNVSTLELGDSALYLCASSTDGGNEQFFGPGTRLTVL.

This clonotype was seen a few times. A junction end diverges from the germline sequence, so it may reflect a read error. The chain combines TRBV25-1 with TRBJ2-1; possibly TRBD1 for D (6 bases). This CDR3 has 13 amino acids. Germline V CDR1 and CDR2: MGHDK, SYGVNS. CDR3 sequence: CATTQGLYNGQFF. CDR3 sequence (DNA): TGTGCCACCACACAGGGCCTCTACAATGGGCAGTTCTTC. The full variable domain, with the rest looked up from reference TRBV25-1 and TRBJ2-1, is EADIYQTPRYLVIGTGKKITLECSQTMGHDKMYWYQQDPGMELHLIHYSYGVNSTEKGDLSSESTVSRIRTEHFPLTLESARPSHTSQYLCATTQGLYNGQFFGPGTRLTVL.